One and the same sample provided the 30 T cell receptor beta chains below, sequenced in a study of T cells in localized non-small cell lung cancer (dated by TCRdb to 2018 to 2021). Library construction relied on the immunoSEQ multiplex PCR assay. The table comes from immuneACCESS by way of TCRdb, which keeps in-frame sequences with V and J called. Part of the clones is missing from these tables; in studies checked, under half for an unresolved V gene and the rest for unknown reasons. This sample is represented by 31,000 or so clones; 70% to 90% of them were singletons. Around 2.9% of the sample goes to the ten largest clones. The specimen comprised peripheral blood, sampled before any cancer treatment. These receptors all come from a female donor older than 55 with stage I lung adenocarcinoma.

In DNA form, the CDR3 reads TGTGCCAGCGGCCGTATACAGGGAACGTCGGCCGAGCAGTACTTC. It encodes CASGRIQGTSAEQYF. V usage is TRBV7-8 and J usage is TRBJ2-7, with a weak D call TRBD1 (6 bases). In germline, CDR1 is SGHVS, CDR2 FQNEAQ. V dropped 8 bases and J dropped 6 bases, with 23 bases sitting between them. This CDR3 has 15 residues.

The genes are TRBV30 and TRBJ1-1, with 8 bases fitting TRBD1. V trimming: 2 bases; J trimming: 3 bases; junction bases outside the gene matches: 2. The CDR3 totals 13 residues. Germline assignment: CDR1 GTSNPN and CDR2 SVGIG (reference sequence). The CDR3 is CAWSRDRYTEAFF. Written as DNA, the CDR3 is TGTGCCTGGAGTAGGGACAGGTACACTGAAGCTTTCTTT. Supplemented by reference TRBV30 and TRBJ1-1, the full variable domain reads SQTIHQWPATLVQPVGSPLSLECTVEGTSNPNLYWYRQAAGRGLQLLFYSVGIGQISSEVPQNLSASRPQDRQFILSSKKLLLSDSGFYLCAWSRDRYTEAFFGQGTRLTVV.

The CDR3 is CASKSGSTNEKLFF. The CDR3 region has the DNA TGTGCCAGTAAGAGCGGCTCAACTAATGAAAAACTGTTTTTT. This chain joins TRBV19 and TRBJ1-4; D gene unclear. Germline CDR1 is LNHDA and CDR2 is SQIVND (reference sequence). The CDR3 length is 14 residues. Deletions cut 7 bases from V and 0 bases from J, with 9 bases between.

The CDR3 loop reads CASSFEKNTEAFF. DNA for the CDR3: TGCGCCAGCAGCTTCGAAAAGAACACTGAAGCTTTCTTT. The rearrangement links TRBV5-1 to TRBJ1-1; D is unresolved. V was pared by 2 bases and J by 1 base, with 6 bases between. The CDR3 runs to 13 residues. Germline V lookup: CDR1 SGHRS, CDR2 YFSETQ. Using reference TRBV5-1 and TRBJ1-1 for the parts outside the CDR3, the full variable domain is KAGVTQTPRYLIKTRGQQVTLSCSPISGHRSVSWYQQTPGQGLQFLFEYFSETQRNKGNFPGRFSGRQFSNSRSEMNVSTLELGDSALYLCASSFEKNTEAFFGQGTRLTVV.

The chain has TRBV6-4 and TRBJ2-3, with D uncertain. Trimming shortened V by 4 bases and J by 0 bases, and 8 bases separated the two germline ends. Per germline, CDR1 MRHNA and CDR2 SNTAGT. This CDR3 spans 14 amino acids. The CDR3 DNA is TGTGCCAGCAGTGCTGGGTTTAGCACAGATACGCAGTATTTT. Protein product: CASSAGFSTDTQYF.

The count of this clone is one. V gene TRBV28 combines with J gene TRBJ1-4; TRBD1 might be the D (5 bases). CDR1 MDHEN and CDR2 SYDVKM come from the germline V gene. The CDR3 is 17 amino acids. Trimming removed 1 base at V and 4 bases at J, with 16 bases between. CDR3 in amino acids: CASSLSGGGYLNEKLFF. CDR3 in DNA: TGTGCCAGCAGTTTATCGGGCGGGGGGTACCTTAATGAAAAACTGTTTTTT. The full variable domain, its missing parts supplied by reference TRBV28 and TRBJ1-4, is DVKVTQSSRYLVKRTGEKVFLECVQDMDHENMFWYRQDPGLGLRLIYFSYDVKMKEKGDIPEGYSVSREKKERFSLILESASTNQTSMYLCASSLSGGGYLNEKLFFGSGTQLSVL.

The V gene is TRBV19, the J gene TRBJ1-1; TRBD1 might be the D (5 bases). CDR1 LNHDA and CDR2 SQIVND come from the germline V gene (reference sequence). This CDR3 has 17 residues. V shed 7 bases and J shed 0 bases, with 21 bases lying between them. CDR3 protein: CASKGSISLEMNTEAFF. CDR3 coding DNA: TGTGCCAGTAAGGGGAGCATAAGCCTTGAAATGAACACTGAAGCTTTCTTT.

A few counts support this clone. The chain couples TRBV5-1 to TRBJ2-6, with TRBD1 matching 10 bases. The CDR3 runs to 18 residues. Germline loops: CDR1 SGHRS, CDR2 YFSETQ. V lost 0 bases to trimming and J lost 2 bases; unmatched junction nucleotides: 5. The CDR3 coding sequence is TGCGCCAGCAGCTTGGGTGGGACAGGGGAAACTGGGGCCAACGTCCTGACTTTC. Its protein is CASSLGGTGETGANVLTF.

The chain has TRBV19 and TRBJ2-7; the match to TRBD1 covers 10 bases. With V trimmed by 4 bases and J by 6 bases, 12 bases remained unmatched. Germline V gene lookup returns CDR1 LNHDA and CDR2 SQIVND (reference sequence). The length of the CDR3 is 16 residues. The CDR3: CASSTAPGQGRGEQYF. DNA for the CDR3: TGTGCCAGTAGTACCGCGCCGGGACAGGGGAGAGGCGAGCAGTACTTC. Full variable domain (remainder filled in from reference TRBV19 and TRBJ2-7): DGGITQSPKYLFRKEGQNVTLSCEQNLNHDAMYWYRQDPGQGLRLIYYSQIVNDFQKGDIAEGYSVSREKKESFPLTVTSAQKNPTAFYLCASSTAPGQGRGEQYFGPGTRLTVT.

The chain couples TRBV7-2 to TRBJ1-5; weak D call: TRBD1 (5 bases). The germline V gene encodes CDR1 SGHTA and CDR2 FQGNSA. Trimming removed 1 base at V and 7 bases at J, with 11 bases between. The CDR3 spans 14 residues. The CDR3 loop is CASSLEWGTQPQHF. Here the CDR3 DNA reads TGTGCCAGCAGCTTAGAATGGGGCACACAGCCCCAGCATTTT. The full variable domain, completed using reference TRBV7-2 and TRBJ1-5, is GAGVSQSPSNKVTEKGKDVELRCDPISGHTALYWYRQSLGQGLEFLIYFQGNSAPDKSGLPSDRFSAERTGGSVSTLTIQRTQQEDSAVYLCASSLEWGTQPQHFGDGTRLSIL.

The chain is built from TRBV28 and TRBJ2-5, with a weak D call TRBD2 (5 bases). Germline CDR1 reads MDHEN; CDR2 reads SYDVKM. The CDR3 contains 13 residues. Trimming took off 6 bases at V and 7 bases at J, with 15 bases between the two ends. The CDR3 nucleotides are TGTGCCAGCAGACCCGGGAATCTGGGGACCCAGTACTTC. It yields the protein CASRPGNLGTQYF. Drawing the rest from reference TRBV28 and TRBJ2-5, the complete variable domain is DVKVTQSSRYLVKRTGEKVFLECVQDMDHENMFWYRQDPGLGLRLIYFSYDVKMKEKGDIPEGYSVSREKKERFSLILESASTNQTSMYLCASRPGNLGTQYFGPGTRLLVL.

The CDR3 loop is CASRRQGYGYTF. CDR3 sequence (DNA): TGTGCCAGTAGGAGACAGGGTTATGGCTACACCTTC. This sequence joins TRBV19 and TRBJ1-2; 7 bases are a match to TRBD1. The CDR3 is 12 residues long. The V and J ends lost 6 bases and 5 bases, in that order; junction bases with no gene match: 3. Germline CDR1 LNHDA, CDR2 SQIVND (reference sequence). Full variable domain (rest looked up from reference TRBV19 and TRBJ1-2): DGGITQSPKYLFRKEGQNVTLSCEQNLNHDAMYWYRQDPGQGLRLIYYSQIVNDFQKGDIAEGYSVSREKKESFPLTVTSAQKNPTAFYLCASRRQGYGYTFGSGTRLTVV.

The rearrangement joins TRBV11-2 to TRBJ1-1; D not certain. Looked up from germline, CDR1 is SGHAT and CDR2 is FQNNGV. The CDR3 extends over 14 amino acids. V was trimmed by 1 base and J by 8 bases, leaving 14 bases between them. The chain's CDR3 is CASSLVSDGGEAFF. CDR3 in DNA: TGTGCCAGCAGCTTAGTATCGGACGGTGGGGAAGCTTTCTTT.

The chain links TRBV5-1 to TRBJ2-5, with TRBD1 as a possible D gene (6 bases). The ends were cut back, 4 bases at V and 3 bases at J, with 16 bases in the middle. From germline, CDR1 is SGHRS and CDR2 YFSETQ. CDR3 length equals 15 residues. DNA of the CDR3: TGCGCCAGCAGCCGGACCGGGACATTAGAAGAGACCCAGTACTTC. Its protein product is CASSRTGTLEETQYF. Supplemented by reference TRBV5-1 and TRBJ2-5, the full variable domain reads KAGVTQTPRYLIKTRGQQVTLSCSPISGHRSVSWYQQTPGQGLQFLFEYFSETQRNKGNFPGRFSGRQFSNSRSEMNVSTLELGDSALYLCASSRTGTLEETQYFGPGTRLLVL.

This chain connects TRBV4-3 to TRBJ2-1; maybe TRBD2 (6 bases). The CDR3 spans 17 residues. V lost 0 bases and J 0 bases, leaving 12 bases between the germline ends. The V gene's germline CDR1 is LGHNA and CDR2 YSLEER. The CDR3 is CASSQDLGGGSYNEQFF. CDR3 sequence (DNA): TGCGCCAGCAGCCAAGATCTCGGGGGAGGCTCCTACAATGAGCAGTTCTTC.

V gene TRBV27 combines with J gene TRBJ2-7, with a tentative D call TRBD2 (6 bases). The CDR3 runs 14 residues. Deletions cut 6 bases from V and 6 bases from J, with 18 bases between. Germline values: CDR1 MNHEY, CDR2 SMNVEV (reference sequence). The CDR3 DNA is TGTGCCAGCAGCCAACTCCGGGACTTCCCCGAGCAGTACTTC. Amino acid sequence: CASSQLRDFPEQYF.

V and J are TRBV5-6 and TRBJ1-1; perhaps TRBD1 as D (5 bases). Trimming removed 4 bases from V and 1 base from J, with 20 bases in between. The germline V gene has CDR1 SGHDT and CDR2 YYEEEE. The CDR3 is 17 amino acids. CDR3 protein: CASSPQGAGVGNTEAFF. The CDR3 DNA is TGTGCCAGCAGCCCTCAAGGGGCAGGAGTGGGGAACACTGAAGCTTTCTTT. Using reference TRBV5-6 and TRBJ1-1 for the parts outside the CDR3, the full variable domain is DAGVTQSPTHLIKTRGQQVTLRCSPKSGHDTVSWYQQALGQGPQFIFQYYEEEERQRGNFPDRFSGHQFPNYSSELNVNALLLGDSALYLCASSPQGAGVGNTEAFFGQGTRLTVV.

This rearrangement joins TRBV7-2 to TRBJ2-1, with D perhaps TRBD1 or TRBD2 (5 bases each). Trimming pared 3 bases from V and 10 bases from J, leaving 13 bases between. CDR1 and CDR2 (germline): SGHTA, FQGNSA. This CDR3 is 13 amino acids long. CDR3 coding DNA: TGTGCCAGCAGCTTTTCCCGGGACGAAGAGCAGTTCTTC. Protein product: CASSFSRDEEQFF.

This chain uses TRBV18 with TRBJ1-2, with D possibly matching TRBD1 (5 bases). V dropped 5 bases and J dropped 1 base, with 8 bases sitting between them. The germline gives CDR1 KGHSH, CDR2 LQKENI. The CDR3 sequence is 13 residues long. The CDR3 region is CASSSTVNYGYTF. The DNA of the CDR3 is TGTGCCAGCTCATCGACAGTTAACTATGGCTACACCTTC.

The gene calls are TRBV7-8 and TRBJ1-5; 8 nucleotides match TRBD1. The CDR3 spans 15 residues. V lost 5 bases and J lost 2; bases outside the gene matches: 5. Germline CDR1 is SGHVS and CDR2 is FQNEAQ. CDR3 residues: CASSAQGVGNQPQHF. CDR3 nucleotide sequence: TGTGCCAGCAGCGCACAGGGGGTAGGCAATCAGCCCCAGCATTTT. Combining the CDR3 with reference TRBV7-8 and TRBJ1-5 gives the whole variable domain GAGVSQSPRYKVAKRGQDVALRCDPISGHVSLFWYQQALGQGPEFLTYFQNEAQLDKSGLPSDRFFAERPEGSVSTLKIQRTQQEDSAVYLCASSAQGVGNQPQHFGDGTRLSIL.

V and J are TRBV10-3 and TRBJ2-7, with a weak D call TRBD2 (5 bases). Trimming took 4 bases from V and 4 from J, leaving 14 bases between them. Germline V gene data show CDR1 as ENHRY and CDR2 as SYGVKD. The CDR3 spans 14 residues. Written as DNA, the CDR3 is TGTGCCATCAGTGTGCAGCGGTTTGGGTACGAGCAGTACTTC. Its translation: CAISVQRFGYEQYF.

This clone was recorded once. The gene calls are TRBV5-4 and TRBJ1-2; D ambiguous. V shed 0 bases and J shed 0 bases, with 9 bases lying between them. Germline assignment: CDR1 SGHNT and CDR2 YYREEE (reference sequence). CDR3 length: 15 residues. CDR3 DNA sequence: TGTGCCAGCAGCTTGGACGGACTTACTAACTATGGCTACACCTTC. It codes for CASSLDGLTNYGYTF.

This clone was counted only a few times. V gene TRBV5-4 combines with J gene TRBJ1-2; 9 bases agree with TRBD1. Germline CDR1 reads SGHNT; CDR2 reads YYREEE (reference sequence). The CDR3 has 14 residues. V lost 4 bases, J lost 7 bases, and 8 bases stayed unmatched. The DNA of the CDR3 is TGTGCCAGCAGCGAGACCGGGACAGGGAGTGGCTACACCTTC. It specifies CASSETGTGSGYTF. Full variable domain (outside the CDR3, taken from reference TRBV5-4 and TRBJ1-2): ETGVTQSPTHLIKTRGQQVTLRCSSQSGHNTVSWYQQALGQGPQFIFQYYREEENGRGNFPPRFSGLQFPNYSSELNVNALELDDSALYLCASSETGTGSGYTFGSGTRLTVV.

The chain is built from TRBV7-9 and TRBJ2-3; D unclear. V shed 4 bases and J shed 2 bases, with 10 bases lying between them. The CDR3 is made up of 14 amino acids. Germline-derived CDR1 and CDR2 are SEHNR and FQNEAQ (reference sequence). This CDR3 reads CASSSGLDTDTQYF. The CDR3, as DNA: TGTGCCAGCAGCTCGGGCTTAGACACAGATACGCAGTATTTT.

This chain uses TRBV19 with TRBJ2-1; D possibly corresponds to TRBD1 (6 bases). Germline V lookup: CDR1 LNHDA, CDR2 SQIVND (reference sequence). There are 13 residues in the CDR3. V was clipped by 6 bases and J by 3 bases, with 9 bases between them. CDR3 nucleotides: TGTGCCAGTAGCAGGGGATACTACAATGAGCAGTTCTTC. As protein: CASSRGYYNEQFF.

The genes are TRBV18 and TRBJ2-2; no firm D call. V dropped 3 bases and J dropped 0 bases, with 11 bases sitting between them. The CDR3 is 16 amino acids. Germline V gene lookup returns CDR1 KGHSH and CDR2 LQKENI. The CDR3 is CASSPARLANTGELFF. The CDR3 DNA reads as TGTGCCAGCTCACCGGCCAGGTTAGCGAACACCGGGGAGCTGTTTTTT.

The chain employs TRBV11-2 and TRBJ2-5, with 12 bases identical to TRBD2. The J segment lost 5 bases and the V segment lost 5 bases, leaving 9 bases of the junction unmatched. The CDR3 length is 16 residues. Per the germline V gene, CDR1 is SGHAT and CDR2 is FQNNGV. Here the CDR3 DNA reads TGTGCCAGCAGCCGACTGACTAGCGGGGGCAGGGAGACCCAGTACTTC. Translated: CASSRLTSGGRETQYF.

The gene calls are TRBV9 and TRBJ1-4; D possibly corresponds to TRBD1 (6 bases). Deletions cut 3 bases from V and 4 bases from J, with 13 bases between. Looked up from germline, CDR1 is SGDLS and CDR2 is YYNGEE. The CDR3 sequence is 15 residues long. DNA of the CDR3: TGTGCCAGCAGCGCCAGGGGACACGGTAATGAAAAACTGTTTTTT. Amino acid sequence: CASSARGHGNEKLFF.

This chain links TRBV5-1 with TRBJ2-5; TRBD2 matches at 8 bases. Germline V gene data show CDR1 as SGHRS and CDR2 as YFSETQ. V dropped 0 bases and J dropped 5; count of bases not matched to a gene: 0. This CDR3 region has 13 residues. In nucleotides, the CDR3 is TGCGCCAGCAGCTTGGCGGGGGGGGAGACCCAGTACTTC. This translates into CASSLAGGETQYF.

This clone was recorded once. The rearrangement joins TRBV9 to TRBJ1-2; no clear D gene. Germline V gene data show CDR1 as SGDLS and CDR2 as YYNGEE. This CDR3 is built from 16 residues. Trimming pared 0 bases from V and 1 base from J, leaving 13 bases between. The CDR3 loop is CASSVGSSLDNYGYTF. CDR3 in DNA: TGTGCCAGCAGCGTAGGGTCCTCCTTAGATAACTATGGCTACACCTTC.